A single T cell receptor (beta chain) is shown here with its context. Its antigen is currently unknown. The test was conducted at deep level. The method was immunoSEQ multiplex PCR; TCRdb's version includes in-frame clones alone and lacks a portion of them. The table has around 640,000 clones, around 96% seen once. Naive-designated CD8 cells lacked CD45RO, were positively enriched for CCR7, and omitted terminally differentiated effector memory CD45RA+ cells. The data belong to a study of shared clonotypes between healthy human individuals. Germline lookup yields CDR1 SEHNR and CDR2 FQNEAQ (reference sequence). The CDR3 is made up of 18 amino acids. The trim removed 5 bases at V and 3 bases at J, leaving 18 bases unmatched. Study results and limitations: Clonotype sharing across a few donors was observed for 4% to 6.5% of naive CD4 clonotypes. Few donors restricted represented genetic and exposure-history diversity.

What was sequenced was naive CD8+ T cells sorted from blood. The gene calls are TRBV7-9 and TRBJ1-2, with 7 bases that match TRBD1. The sequence was obtained from a woman younger than 45 in good health. The CDR3 nucleotides read TGTGCCAGCAGCGACCTCCGGTTGGGCGACAGGGTTGACTATGGCTACACCTTC. This gives the protein CASSDLRLGDRVDYGYTF.